A selection of T cell receptor beta chains follows, all from one sample in a study of blood T cell repertoires in COVID-19. Clones were read by immunoSEQ multiplex PCR, and TCRdb kept only the in-frame ones, dropping some. The sample includes about 220,000 clones, over 70% of them seen just once. Sequenced: peripheral blood. Receptors originate from a woman aged 45-65 years with acute or convalescent COVID-19. Each CDR3 is given with its conserved first and last residue. The D gene is left open where the match is weak.

D gene	J gene	CDR3 length	V gene	CDR3 protein	CDR3 DNA
.	TRBJ2-1	14	TRBV19	CAPLLTRLDNEQFF	TGTGCCCCTCTGTTGACTAGATTGGACAATGAGCAGTTCTTC
.	TRBJ1-2	14	TRBV10-3	CAISEPDSHYGYTF	TGTGCCATCAGTGAGCCGGACTCCCACTATGGCTACACCTTC
TRBD1	TRBJ1-1	13	TRBV10-3	CAISDTGDTEAFF	TGTGCCATCAGTGATACAGGGGACACTGAAGCTTTCTTT
.	TRBJ1-1	14	TRBV11-2	CASSPRGWDTEAFF	TGTGCCAGCAGCCCCAGGGGCTGGGACACTGAAGCTTTCTTT
TRBD1	TRBJ2-7	13	TRBV29-1	CSVVGQGAREQYF	TGCAGCGTCGTTGGACAGGGGGCTCGAGAGCAGTACTTC
.	TRBJ2-3	14	TRBV28	CASSLGAHTDTQYF	TGTGCCAGCAGTTTAGGAGCTCACACAGATACGCAGTATTTT
.	TRBJ2-5	15	TRBV24-1	CATSDSDRWKETQYF	TGTGCCACCAGTGATTCGGACAGATGGAAAGAGACCCAGTACTTC
.	TRBJ2-7	13	TRBV18	CASSPDLGLEQYF	TGTGCCAGCTCACCAGACTTGGGGCTCGAGCAGTACTTC
.	TRBJ2-5	12	TRBV28	CASSPIQETQYF	TGTGCCAGCAGTCCTATCCAAGAGACCCAGTACTTC
TRBD2	TRBJ2-5	15	TRBV7-3	CASSLIPGGQETQYF	TGTGCCAGCAGCTTAATTCCGGGAGGACAAGAGACCCAGTACTTC